This T cell receptor (beta chain) was sequenced in a study of molecular identifiers for immune sequencing clone quantification. About the research overall: In replicates, RNA from around 20,000 or 100,000 naive CD8 cells was divided five ways and four parts were sequenced.

This clonotype came up many times. Preparation methods for the bulk TCR libraries were those previously described, with listed TCR primers. MiXCR was run by TCRdb on the PCR reads, yielding one entry per CDR3 protein. There are approximately 630,000 distinct CDR3 sequences in the sample; over 25% occur only once, and about 0.78% lies in the top ten. The CDR3 spans 13 residues. Looked up from germline, CDR1 is MNHEY and CDR2 is SMNVEV (reference sequence). V shed 4 bases, J shed 3 bases, and the junction held 1 base outside the gene matches. The CD8+CD4-CCR7+CD45RA+ phenotype defined the sorted naive CD8 T cells.

The chain links TRBV27 to TRBJ2-5; 8 bases align to TRBD2. Sequencing input: naive CD8+ T cells from blood, with Jurkat cell RNA spiked in. Specified subset: FACS-sorted CD8+CD4-CCR7+CD45RA+ naive T cells. This clonotype originated in a human donor in good health. Some libraries in this study had Jurkat cell RNA spiked in. Here the CDR3 DNA reads TGTGCCAGCAGTTCACTAGCGGAAGAGACCCAGTACTTC. This codes for CASSSLAEETQYF.